These 9 T cell receptor beta chains were all obtained from the same sample, sequenced in a study of blood T cell repertoires in COVID-19. Clones were sequenced by immunoSEQ multiplex PCR, and TCRdb holds only the in-frame ones, with some missing. The sample lists under 250,000 clones; less than 90% were seen once. Sample: peripheral blood. The receptors come from a man aged 35 to 55 with acute or convalescent COVID-19.

This clone turned up a few times. Other DNA sequences in the sample encode the same CDR3. The rearrangement uses TRBV7-9 and TRBJ1-4; possibly TRBD1 for D (5 bases). CDR1 and CDR2 from the germline V gene are SEHNR and FQNEAQ (reference sequence). This CDR3 comprises 14 residues. Trimming left V 0 bases short and J 5 bases short, with 7 bases between. The CDR3 region is CASSLAGGNEKLFF. The CDR3 region has the DNA TGTGCCAGCAGCTTAGCGGGGGGGAATGAAAAACTGTTTTTT.

The chain is built from TRBV7-9 and TRBJ1-2; 8 nucleotides line up with TRBD1. The CDR3 length is 16 residues. Trimming at V came to 4 bases and at J to 0 bases, leaving 7 bases not matched to a gene. Germline CDR1 and CDR2: SEHNR and FQNEAQ (reference sequence). The CDR3 DNA reads TGTGCCAGCAGCTCTAGGGACAGGCCTACTAACTATGGCTACACCTTC. Translating gives CASSSRDRPTNYGYTF.

The chain couples TRBV10-3 to TRBJ2-7; 7 bases align to TRBD1. The CDR3 has 15 amino acids. Germline values: CDR1 ENHRY, CDR2 SYGVKD. V was pared by 3 bases and J by 3 bases, with 8 bases of the junction left unmatched. CDR3 DNA sequence: TGTGCCATCAGTGACGGACAGGCTTTATACTACGAGCAGTACTTC. Translated, it gives CAISDGQALYYEQYF.

To note about this clone: At one of its ends the junction is not consistent with the germline gene, which may arise from a read error. The chain joins TRBV18 to TRBJ2-4; the match to TRBD1 covers 8 bases. The CDR3 spans 12 residues. Germline values: CDR1 KGHSH, CDR2 LQKENI. The CDR3 DNA follows: TGTGCCAGCTCACTTACCGGGACAGGATCCCTTTTC. Its protein product is CASSLTGTGSLF.

The J gene is TRBJ2-5, the V gene TRBV12-3 or TRBV12-4, with D tentatively TRBD1 (6 bases). The CDR3 extends over 13 amino acids. The V end lost 2 bases, the J end lost 4 bases, and 8 bases lay between the germline ends. For the CDR3, the DNA is TGTGCCAGCAGTTTAATAGGGGGAGAGACCCAGTACTTC. Translating gives CASSLIGGETQYF.

This chain connects TRBV6-5 to TRBJ2-7; 9 positions match TRBD2. Germline V gene data show CDR1 as MNHEY and CDR2 as SVGAGI. J was trimmed by 2 bases and V by 4 bases; bases with no gene match: 3. CDR3 length equals 14 residues. The CDR3 DNA follows: TGTGCCAGCAGTTCGACTAGCGGACCCTACGAGCAGTACTTC. This sequence encodes CASSSTSGPYEQYF.

V gene TRBV7-9 combines with J gene TRBJ2-3, with D maybe TRBD2 (5 bases). Germline V gene sequence: CDR1 SEHNR, CDR2 FQNEAQ (reference sequence). This CDR3 contains 15 residues. V lost 4 bases and J lost 2, with 13 bases in between. CDR3 in amino acids: CASSYHEGYTDTQYF. CDR3 bases: TGTGCCAGCAGCTACCACGAGGGATACACAGATACGCAGTATTTT.

The chain combines TRBV5-4 with TRBJ2-2; a weak D match, TRBD1 (6 bases). V was pared by 0 bases and J by 6 bases, with 15 bases between. The CDR3 contains 16 residues. Per the germline V gene, CDR1 is SGHNT and CDR2 is YYREEE (reference sequence). In DNA, the CDR3 is TGTGCCAGCAGCTTGGCCGGCAGGGGAGCGGCCGGGGAGCTGTTTTTT. It yields the protein CASSLAGRGAAGELFF.

The chain uses TRBV7-9 and TRBJ2-1; 9 bases line up with TRBD2. CDR3 length: 15 residues. Germline-derived CDR1 and CDR2 are SEHNR and FQNEAQ (reference sequence). The V gene end was trimmed by 1 base and the J gene end by 6 bases; junction bases not matched to a gene: 4. DNA of the CDR3: TGTGCCAGCAGCTTAGTAGCGGGGGATATCAATGAGCAGTTCTTC. Amino acid sequence: CASSLVAGDINEQFF.